Each of the 18 T cell receptor beta chains below was sequenced from the same sample in a study of identical twins. TCRdb ran MiXCR on the 5' RACE reads and lists one entry per CDR3 protein. The sample carries approximately 1.8 million distinct CDR3 sequences, about 31% recorded once. The material sequenced was cord blood. The receptors originated from a newborn girl in good health.

This clonotype came up a few times. A read error may account for a junction end that differs from germline. DNA for the CDR3: TGCAGCGTTGAGGCGGGACAGGGATTTTACGGGCAGTACTTC. It translates to CSVEAGQGFYGQYF. The rearrangement uses TRBV29-1 and TRBJ2-7, with 9 bases that match TRBD1. Germline CDR1 and CDR2: SQVTM and ANQGSEA. The CDR3 runs to 14 residues.

The chain recombines TRBV7-2 with TRBJ1-5; the D is unclear. Germline CDR1 SGHTA, CDR2 FQGNSA. V lost 1 base, J lost 6 bases, and 7 bases lay in between. The CDR3 extends over 13 amino acids. DNA for the CDR3: TGTGCCAGCAGCTTAGTGACCTTTCAGCCCCAGCATTTT. This codes for CASSLVTFQPQHF. The complete variable domain, with remaining parts taken from reference TRBV7-2 and TRBJ1-5, reads GAGVSQSPSNKVTEKGKDVELRCDPISGHTALYWYRQSLGQGLEFLIYFQGNSAPDKSGLPSDRFSAERTGGSVSTLTIQRTQQEDSAVYLCASSLVTFQPQHFGDGTRLSIL.

Ten or more counts support this clonotype. The V gene is TRBV3-1, the J gene TRBJ2-1; 10 bases agree with TRBD2. The V and J ends lost 4 bases and 9 bases, in that order; junction bases with no gene match: 3. This CDR3 region has 13 residues. CDR1 LGHDT and CDR2 YNNKEL come from the germline V gene (reference sequence). The CDR3 bases are TGTGCCAGCAGCCTCACTAGCGGGACTGAGCAGTTCTTC. It encodes CASSLTSGTEQFF.

V usage is TRBV28 and J usage is TRBJ2-5; D is tentatively TRBD1 or TRBD2 (6 bases each). V was cut by 6 bases and J by 3 bases, with 8 bases left in between. Germline-derived CDR1 and CDR2 are MDHEN and SYDVKM. The CDR3 is made up of 12 amino acids. Here the CDR3 DNA reads TGTGCCAGCAGGCGGGACAAAGAGACCCAGTACTTC. Residues: CASRRDKETQYF.

This clonotype was recorded a few times. The CDR3 DNA reads TGTGCCACCAGCAGTGGTTTAGCGGGAGGAATTTACAATGAGCAGTTCTTC. Its translation: CATSSGLAGGIYNEQFF. This chain connects TRBV15 to TRBJ2-1; 10 nucleotides line up with TRBD2. CDR1 is LNHNV, CDR2 YYDKDF, per germline (reference sequence). The CDR3 loop spans 17 amino acids. With 3 bases clipped from V and 4 bases from J, the junction kept 9 bases outside the gene matches.

The chain recombines TRBV24-1 with TRBJ1-2; D gene unclear. CDR3 size: 12 residues. Germline CDR1 and CDR2: KGHDR and SFDVKD. Between the trimmed V and J ends, which lost 6 bases and 3 bases, there was a span of 7 bases. The CDR3 DNA follows: TGTGCCACCAGTAAAGCCGACTATGGCTACACCTTC. It yields the protein CATSKADYGYTF.

This chain connects TRBV6-5 to TRBJ1-4, with 9 nucleotides matching TRBD1. Per germline, CDR1 MNHEY and CDR2 SVGAGI. J gave up 8 bases and V 8 bases, and 12 bases lay outside the gene matches. The CDR3 sequence is 15 residues long. The DNA for the CDR3 is TGTGCCAGCGCCCTTCGACAGGGGGGTTACGAAAAACTGTTTTTT. This translates into CASALRQGGYEKLFF.

The chain carries TRBV20-1 and TRBJ2-5; 9 bases are a match to TRBD1. Losses at the gene ends were 1 base for V and 11 bases for J; bases not matched to a gene: 11. CDR3 length: 14 residues. Germline CDR1 DFQATT, CDR2 SNEGSKA (reference sequence). The CDR3 DNA reads TGCAGTGCTAGAGTACAGGGGGCCTACAATGAGCAGTACTTC. Amino acids: CSARVQGAYNEQYF.

As concerns this clonotype: A read error may account for a junction end that differs from germline. V usage is TRBV6-5 and J usage is TRBJ2-5; the match to TRBD2 covers 7 bases. Germline assignment: CDR1 MNHEY and CDR2 SVGAGI. The CDR3 spans 13 residues. The CDR3 loop is CVSSRTSEETQYF. The DNA for the CDR3 is TGTGTCAGCAGTCGTACTAGCGAGGAGACCCAGTACTTC.

V and J are TRBV6-4 and TRBJ2-1, with a possible D match to TRBD2 (6 bases). Germline-derived CDR1 and CDR2 are MRHNA and SNTAGT. The CDR3 totals 15 residues. The V end lost 6 bases, the J end lost 8 bases, and 20 bases lay between the germline ends. CDR3 sequence (DNA): TGTGCCAGCAGAGATACGGGACTCGCCCGCTATGAGCAGTTCTTC. Amino acids: CASRDTGLARYEQFF.

This clonotype has only a few counts. The chain is built from TRBV20-1 and TRBJ2-7; D is possibly TRBD2 (6 bases). V lost 4 bases and J lost 0, with 16 bases in between. Germline CDR1 and CDR2: DFQATT and SNEGSKA (reference sequence). The CDR3 sequence is 15 residues long. In DNA, the CDR3 is TGCAGTGCTAAAAAGCCGGGAGCGAGCTCCTACGAGCAGTACTTC. Its protein product is CSAKKPGASSYEQYF.

This clonotype was seen a handful of times. CDR3 sequence (DNA): TGCAGTGCACTCTGGCAGGATACGCAGTATTTT. It specifies CSALWQDTQYF. This rearrangement joins TRBV20-1 to TRBJ2-3; D ambiguous. Trimming pared 6 bases from V and 6 bases from J, leaving 10 bases between. The CDR3 runs 11 residues. Per the germline V gene, CDR1 is DFQATT and CDR2 is SNEGSKA (reference sequence).

There are a few counts of this clonotype. V is TRBV10-3 and J is TRBJ1-5; 8 positions agree with TRBD1. There are 16 residues in the CDR3. The J segment lost 5 bases and the V segment lost 3 bases, leaving 9 bases of the junction unmatched. Germline assignment: CDR1 ENHRY and CDR2 SYGVKD. CDR3 DNA sequence: TGTGCCATCAGTGACGCTGGACAGGGAGTGGATCAGCCCCAGCATTTT. Its protein is CAISDAGQGVDQPQHF.

This clonotype was seen only a few times. The rearrangement joins TRBV20-1 to TRBJ1-4; possible D gene TRBD1, 5 bases. CDR1 and CDR2 from the germline V gene are DFQATT and SNEGSKA (reference sequence). The CDR3 has 13 residues. V shed 4 bases and J shed 8 bases, with 14 bases lying between them. The DNA of the CDR3 is TGCAGTGCTAAGCCCAGGGTCGTAGAAAAACTGTTTTTT. Protein product: CSAKPRVVEKLFF.

The CDR3 here is CASSPPRQSQETQYF. The DNA for the CDR3 is TGTGCCAGCAGCCCCCCTCGACAGAGCCAAGAGACCCAGTACTTC. This sequence joins TRBV5-5 and TRBJ2-5; D may be TRBD1 (5 bases). From germline, CDR1 is SGHKS and CDR2 YYEKEE (reference sequence). The CDR3 runs 15 residues. V lost 4 bases and J lost 1, with 14 bases in between. Full variable domain (outside the CDR3, taken from reference TRBV5-5 and TRBJ2-5): DAGVTQSPTHLIKTRGQQVTLRCSPISGHKSVSWYQQVLGQGPQFIFQYYEKEERGRGNFPDRFSARQFPNYSSELNVNALLLGDSALYLCASSPPRQSQETQYFGPGTRLLVL.

This clonotype appeared a few times. The chain couples TRBV20-1 to TRBJ1-2, with D possibly being TRBD1 (6 bases). The V gene's germline CDR1 is DFQATT and CDR2 SNEGSKA (reference sequence). The V end was cut by 0 bases, the J end by 12 bases, with 17 bases between. The CDR3 has 13 amino acids. CDR3 DNA sequence: TGCAGTGCTAGAGACTTGCACAGGGAGGACCACACCTTC. Protein: CSARDLHREDHTF.

V usage is TRBV2 and J usage is TRBJ1-1; D possibly corresponds to TRBD1 (5 bases). V dropped 6 bases and J dropped 2 bases, with 16 bases sitting between them. This CDR3 contains 15 residues. Germline CDR1 and CDR2: SNHLY and FYNNEI. This CDR3 reads CASRETRVGNTEAFF. In DNA, the CDR3 is TGTGCCAGCAGGGAGACCAGGGTGGGAAACACTGAAGCTTTCTTT.

The chain has TRBV28 and TRBJ2-1; 11 bases are shared with TRBD2. CDR1 is MDHEN and CDR2 is SYDVKM in the germline V gene. V trimming: 8 bases; J trimming: 12 bases; junction bases outside the gene matches: 15. This CDR3 has 15 residues. DNA for the CDR3: TGTGCCAGCCGATTAGCGGGAGGGCCTGCCCCCCCGCAGTTCTTC. Its translation: CASRLAGGPAPPQFF.